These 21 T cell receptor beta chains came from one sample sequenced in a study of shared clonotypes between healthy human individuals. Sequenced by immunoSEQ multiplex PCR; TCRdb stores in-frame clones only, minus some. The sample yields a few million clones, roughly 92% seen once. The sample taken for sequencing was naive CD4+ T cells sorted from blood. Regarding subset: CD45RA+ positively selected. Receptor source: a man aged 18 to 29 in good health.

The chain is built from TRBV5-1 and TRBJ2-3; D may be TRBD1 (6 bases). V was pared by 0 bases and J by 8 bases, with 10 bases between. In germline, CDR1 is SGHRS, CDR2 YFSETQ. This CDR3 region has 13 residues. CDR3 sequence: CASSLVQGGTQYF. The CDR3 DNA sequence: TGCGCCAGCAGCTTGGTACAGGGTGGTACGCAGTATTTT.

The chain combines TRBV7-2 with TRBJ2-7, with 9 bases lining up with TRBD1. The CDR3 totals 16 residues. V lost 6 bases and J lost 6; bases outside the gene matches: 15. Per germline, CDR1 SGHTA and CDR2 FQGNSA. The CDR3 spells CASRPTGTGNRGEQYF. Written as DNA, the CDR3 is TGTGCCAGCAGGCCCACCGGGACAGGGAATCGGGGCGAGCAGTACTTC.

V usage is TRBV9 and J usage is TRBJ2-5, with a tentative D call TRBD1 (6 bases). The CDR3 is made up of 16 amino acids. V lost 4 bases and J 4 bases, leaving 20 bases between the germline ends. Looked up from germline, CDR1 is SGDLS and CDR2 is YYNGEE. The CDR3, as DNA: TGTGCCAGCAGCACGTACCCTGGACAGCCCCCAGAGACCCAGTACTTC. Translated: CASSTYPGQPPETQYF.

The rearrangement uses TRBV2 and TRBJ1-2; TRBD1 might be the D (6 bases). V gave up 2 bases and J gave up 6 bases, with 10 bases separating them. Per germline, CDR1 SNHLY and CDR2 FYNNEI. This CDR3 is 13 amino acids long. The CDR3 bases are TGTGCCAGCAGTGAATCCAGGACAGATGGCTACACCTTC. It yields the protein CASSESRTDGYTF.

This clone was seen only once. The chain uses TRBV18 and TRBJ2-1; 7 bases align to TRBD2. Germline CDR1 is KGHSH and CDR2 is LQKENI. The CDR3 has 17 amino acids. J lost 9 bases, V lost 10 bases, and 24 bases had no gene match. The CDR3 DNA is TGTGCCACCCATCCCCCAACGGGCGGGGGACCAGAGGGTGAGCAGTTCTTC. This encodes CATHPPTGGGPEGEQFF.

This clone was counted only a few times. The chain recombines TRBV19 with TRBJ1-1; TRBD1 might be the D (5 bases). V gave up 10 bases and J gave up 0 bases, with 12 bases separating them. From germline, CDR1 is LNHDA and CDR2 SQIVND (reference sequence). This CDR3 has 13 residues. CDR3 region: CATQGLLNTEAFF. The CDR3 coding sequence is TGTGCCACTCAGGGACTCTTGAACACTGAAGCTTTCTTT.

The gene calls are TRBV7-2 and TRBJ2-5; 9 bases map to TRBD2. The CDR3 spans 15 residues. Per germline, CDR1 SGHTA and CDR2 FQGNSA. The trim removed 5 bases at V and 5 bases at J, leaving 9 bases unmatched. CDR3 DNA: TGTGCCAGCAGCGTTCGAGCGGGAGGATCTGAGACCCAGTACTTC. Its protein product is CASSVRAGGSETQYF. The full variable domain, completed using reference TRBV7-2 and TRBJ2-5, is GAGVSQSPSNKVTEKGKDVELRCDPISGHTALYWYRQSLGQGLEFLIYFQGNSAPDKSGLPSDRFSAERTGGSVSTLTIQRTQQEDSAVYLCASSVRAGGSETQYFGPGTRLLVL.

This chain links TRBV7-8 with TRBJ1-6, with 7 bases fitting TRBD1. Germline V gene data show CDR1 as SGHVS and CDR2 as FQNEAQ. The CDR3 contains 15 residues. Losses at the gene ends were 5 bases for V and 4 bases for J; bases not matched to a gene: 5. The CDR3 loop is CASSQGQLYNSPLHF. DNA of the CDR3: TGTGCCAGCAGCCAGGGACAGCTTTATAATTCACCCCTCCACTTT.

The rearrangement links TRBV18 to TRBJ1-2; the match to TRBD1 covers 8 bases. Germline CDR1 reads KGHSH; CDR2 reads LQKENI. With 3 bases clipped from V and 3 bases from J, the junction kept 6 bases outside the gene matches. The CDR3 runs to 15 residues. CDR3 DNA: TGTGCCAGCTCACCTCGGACAGGGTTGGACTATGGCTACACCTTC. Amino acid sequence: CASSPRTGLDYGYTF.

This CDR3 reads CASSLSGRGETQYF. The CDR3, as DNA: TGTGCCAGCAGCTTATCCGGTAGGGGCGAGACCCAGTACTTC. V usage is TRBV7-3 and J usage is TRBJ2-5; a possible D gene is TRBD1 (5 bases). Deletions cut 2 bases from V and 5 bases from J, with 12 bases between. The germline CDR1 and CDR2 sequences are SGHTA and FQGTGA. The CDR3 runs to 14 residues.

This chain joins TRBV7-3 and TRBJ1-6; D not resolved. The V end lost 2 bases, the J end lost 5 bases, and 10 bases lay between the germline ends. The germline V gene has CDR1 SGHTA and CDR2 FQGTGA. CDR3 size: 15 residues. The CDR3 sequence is CASSLRGTHNSPLHF. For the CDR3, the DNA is TGTGCCAGCAGCTTACGTGGCACGCATAATTCACCCCTCCACTTT.

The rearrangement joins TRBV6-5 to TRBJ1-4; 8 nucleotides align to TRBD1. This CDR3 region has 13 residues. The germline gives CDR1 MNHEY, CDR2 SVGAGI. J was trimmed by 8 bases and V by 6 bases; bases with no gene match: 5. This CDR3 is CASSRGRSEKLFF. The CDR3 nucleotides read TGTGCCAGCAGCAGGGGGCGCTCCGAAAAACTGTTTTTT.

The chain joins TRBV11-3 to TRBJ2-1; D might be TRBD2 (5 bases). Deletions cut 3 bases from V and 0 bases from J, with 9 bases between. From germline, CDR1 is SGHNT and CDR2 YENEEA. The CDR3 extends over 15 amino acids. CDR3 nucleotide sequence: TGTGCCAGCAGCTTCGGGGTGAGCTCCTACAATGAGCAGTTCTTC. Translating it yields CASSFGVSSYNEQFF.

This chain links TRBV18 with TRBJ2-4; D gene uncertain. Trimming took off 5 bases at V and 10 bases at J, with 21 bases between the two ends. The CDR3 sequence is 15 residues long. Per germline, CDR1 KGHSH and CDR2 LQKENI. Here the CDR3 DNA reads TGTGCCAGCTCATCGGGTCGAAGAAAGGCCCCAATTCAGTACTTC. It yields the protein CASSSGRRKAPIQYF.

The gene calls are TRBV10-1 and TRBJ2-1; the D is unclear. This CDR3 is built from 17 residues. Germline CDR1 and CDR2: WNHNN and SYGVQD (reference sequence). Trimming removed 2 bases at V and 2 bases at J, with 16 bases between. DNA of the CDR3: TGCGCCAGCAGTGAGGGGTCGGTTAAGAGTGCCTACAATGAGCAGTTCTTC. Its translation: CASSEGSVKSAYNEQFF.

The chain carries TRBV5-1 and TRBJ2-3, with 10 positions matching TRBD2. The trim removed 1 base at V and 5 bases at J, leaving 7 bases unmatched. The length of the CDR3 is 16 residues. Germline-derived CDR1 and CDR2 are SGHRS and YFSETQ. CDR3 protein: CASSLTSGITGDTQYF. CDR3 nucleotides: TGCGCCAGCAGCTTGACTAGCGGGATAACCGGAGATACGCAGTATTTT. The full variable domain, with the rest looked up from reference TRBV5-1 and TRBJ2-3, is KAGVTQTPRYLIKTRGQQVTLSCSPISGHRSVSWYQQTPGQGLQFLFEYFSETQRNKGNFPGRFSGRQFSNSRSEMNVSTLELGDSALYLCASSLTSGITGDTQYFGPGTRLTVL.

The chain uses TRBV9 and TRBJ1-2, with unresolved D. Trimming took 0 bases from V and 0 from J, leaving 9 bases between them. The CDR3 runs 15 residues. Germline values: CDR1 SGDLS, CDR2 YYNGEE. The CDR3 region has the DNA TGTGCCAGCAGCGTAGCTACCGACCCTAACTATGGCTACACCTTC. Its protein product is CASSVATDPNYGYTF.

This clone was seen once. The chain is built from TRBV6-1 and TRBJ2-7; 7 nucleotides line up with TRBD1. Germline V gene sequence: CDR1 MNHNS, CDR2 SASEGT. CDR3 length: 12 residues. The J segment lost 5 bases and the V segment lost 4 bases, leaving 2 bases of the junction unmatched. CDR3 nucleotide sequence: TGTGCCAGCAGTGGCGACAGGGACGAGCAGTACTTC. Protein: CASSGDRDEQYF.

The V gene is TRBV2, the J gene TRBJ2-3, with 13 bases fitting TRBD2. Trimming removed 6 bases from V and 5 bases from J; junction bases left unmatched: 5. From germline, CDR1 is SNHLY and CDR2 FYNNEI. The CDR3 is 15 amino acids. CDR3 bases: TGTGCCAGCAGCCCGGGACTAGCGGGGAGAGATACGCAGTATTTT. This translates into CASSPGLAGRDTQYF.

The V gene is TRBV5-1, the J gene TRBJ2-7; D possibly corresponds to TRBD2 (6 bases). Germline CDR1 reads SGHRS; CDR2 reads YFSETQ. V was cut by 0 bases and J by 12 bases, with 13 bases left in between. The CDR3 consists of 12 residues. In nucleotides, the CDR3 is TGCGCCAGCAGCTTGGCCGGGGGAGAGAGGTACTTC. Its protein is CASSLAGGERYF. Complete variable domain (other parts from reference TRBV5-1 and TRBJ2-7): KAGVTQTPRYLIKTRGQQVTLSCSPISGHRSVSWYQQTPGQGLQFLFEYFSETQRNKGNFPGRFSGRQFSNSRSEMNVSTLELGDSALYLCASSLAGGERYFGPGTRLTVT.

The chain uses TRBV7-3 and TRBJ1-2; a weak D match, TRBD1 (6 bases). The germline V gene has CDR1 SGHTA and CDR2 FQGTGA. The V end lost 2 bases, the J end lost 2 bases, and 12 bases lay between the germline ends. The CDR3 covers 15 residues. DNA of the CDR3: TGTGCCAGCAGCTTATTGCCTAGGGGGAACTATGGCTACACCTTC. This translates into CASSLLPRGNYGYTF. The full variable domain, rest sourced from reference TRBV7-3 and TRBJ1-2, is GAGVSQTPSNKVTEKGKYVELRCDPISGHTALYWYRQSLGQGPEFLIYFQGTGAADDSGLPNDRFFAVRPEGSVSTLKIQRTERGDSAVYLCASSLLPRGNYGYTFGSGTRLTVV.